This is a list of T cell receptor beta chains from one sample in a study of blood T cells in healthy people across ages. One entry per CDR3 protein results from TCRdb running MiXCR on the 5' RACE reads. The repertoire includes around 500,000 distinct CDR3 sequences, roughly 48% of them detected once, and just under 25% sits in the top ten. Input material: blood. The receptors were sampled from a man at least 80 years old in good health. Each CDR3 is given with its conserved first and last residue. D genes are given only for firm matches. Clone size appears in some rows only: once, few, many, or a class for an expanded clone.

V: TRBV20-1; J: TRBJ2-5; size: -; D: TRBD1; DNA: TGCAGTGCGAGGGACAGGGAAGAGACCCAGTACTTC; CDR3: CSARDREETQYF
V: TRBV20-1; J: TRBJ2-1; size: -; D: TRBD2; DNA: TGCAGTGCTAGAGTACAAGCGGGGCGTGAGCAGTTCTTC; CDR3: CSARVQAGREQFF
V: TRBV28; J: TRBJ1-2; size: -; D: TRBD1; DNA: TGTGCCAGCATGGCAGGGGGCTTGGGCTACACCTTC; CDR3: CASMAGGLGYTF
V: TRBV28; J: TRBJ2-4; size: -; D: -; DNA: TGTGCCAGCAGGGGGCGAAACATTCAGTACTTC; CDR3: CASRGRNIQYF
V: TRBV5-1; J: TRBJ2-5; size: -; D: TRBD2; DNA: TGCGCCAGCAGCAGCCGTTCGGGCGGGGGAGAGACCCAGTACTTC; CDR3: CASSSRSGGGETQYF
V: TRBV27; J: TRBJ2-3; size: few; D: -; DNA: TGTGCCAGCAGTCGGCCTGGCAAAACGCAGTATTTT; CDR3: CASSRPGKTQYF
V: TRBV3-1; J: TRBJ2-5; size: -; D: TRBD2; DNA: TGTGCCAGCAGCCCCCGGACTAGCGGGAGTCTGGAGACCCAGTACTTC; CDR3: CASSPRTSGSLETQYF
V: TRBV30; J: TRBJ1-2; size: -; D: -; DNA: TGTGCCTGGAGTGTTTGGCAGGGCGGCTACACCTTC; CDR3: CAWSVWQGGYTF
V: TRBV20-1; J: TRBJ2-1; size: few; D: -; DNA: TGCAGTGCTACCCCTAGTATCTACTACAATGAGCAGTTCTTC; CDR3: CSATPSIYYNEQFF
V: TRBV7-2; J: TRBJ2-7; size: -; D: -; DNA: TGTGCCAGCAGCTTAGGATTAAATCCCTACAATGAGCAGTACTTC; CDR3: CASSLGLNPYNEQYF
V: TRBV12-3/TRBV12-4; J: TRBJ2-3; size: -; D: -; DNA: TGTGCCAGCAGTTTGTGGCAGGAGAGCACAGATACGCAGTATTTT; CDR3: CASSLWQESTDTQYF
V: TRBV20-1; J: TRBJ2-4; size: -; D: TRBD2; DNA: TGCAGTGCTAGGACTAGCGAGGAAAACATTCAGTACTTC; CDR3: CSARTSEENIQYF
V: TRBV4-1; J: TRBJ2-1; size: -; D: TRBD1; DNA: TGCGCCAGCAGTCTCCGGGACAGGGCCAACGATGAGCAGTTCTTC; CDR3: CASSLRDRANDEQFF
V: TRBV30; J: TRBJ1-1; size: few; D: -; DNA: TGTGCCTGGAGTAAGACGACCCCTAACACTGAAGCTTTCTTT; CDR3: CAWSKTTPNTEAFF
V: TRBV12-3/TRBV12-4; J: TRBJ2-7; size: once; D: TRBD2; DNA: TGTGCCAGCAGAGGGACTAGCTACGAGCAGTACTTC; CDR3: CASRGTSYEQYF
V: TRBV6-2/TRBV6-3; J: TRBJ2-2; size: -; D: TRBD2; DNA: TGTGCCAGCAGTCCTAGCGGGAGTTACACCGGGGAGCTGTTTTTT; CDR3: CASSPSGSYTGELFF
V: TRBV6-5; J: TRBJ2-7; size: -; D: TRBD1; DNA: TGTGCCAGCAGTGGTCTCGGGACAGGGAATAACGAGCAGTACTTC; CDR3: CASSGLGTGNNEQYF
V: TRBV4-1; J: TRBJ1-2; size: few; D: TRBD1; DNA: TGCGCCAGCAGCCAAGCCGCGGGACAGGGAATTGGCTACACCTTC; CDR3: CASSQAAGQGIGYTF
V: TRBV19; J: TRBJ1-4; size: -; D: -; DNA: TGTGCCAGTATGGACAGACCTAATGAAAAACTGTTTTTT; CDR3: CASMDRPNEKLFF
V: TRBV3-1; J: TRBJ2-7; size: few; D: -; DNA: TGTGCCAGCAGCCCGGGACACTCCTACGAGCAGTACTTC; CDR3: CASSPGHSYEQYF